This passage covers 21 T cell receptor beta chains from one sample sequenced in a study of blood T cells in healthy people across ages. Through a sample-barcoded 5' primer and a J-beta primer mix, a second PCR was run for roughly 7 to 11 cycles. A single record per CDR3 protein comes from TCRdb applying MiXCR to the 5' RACE reads. The table has 550,000 to 800,000 distinct CDR3 sequences, under 25% seen once; the top ten hold under 4%. What was sequenced was blood. These receptors were collected from a man aged 65 to 79 in good health.

The CDR3 DNA is TGTGCCAGCAGCTATAACACGGGAGAGCAGTACTTC. Translation gives CASSYNTGEQYF. V gene TRBV5-6 combines with J gene TRBJ2-7; TRBD2 is a possible D gene (5 bases). The CDR3 sequence is 12 residues long. Per germline, CDR1 SGHDT and CDR2 YYEEEE. Trimming took off 3 bases at V and 7 bases at J, with 11 bases between the two ends.

This chain links TRBV20-1 with TRBJ2-3; D gene unclear. The CDR3 covers 15 residues. Trimming took off 0 bases at V and 5 bases at J, with 15 bases between the two ends. CDR1 and CDR2 from the germline V gene are DFQATT and SNEGSKA (reference sequence). The DNA for the CDR3 is TGCAGTGCTAGAGATTCCAGGCGTCTCGAAGATACGCAGTATTTT. Amino acid sequence: CSARDSRRLEDTQYF.

This clonotype was picked up many times. The J gene is TRBJ2-1, the V gene TRBV20-1; no firm D call. Germline V gives CDR1 DFQATT, CDR2 SNEGSKA (reference sequence). This CDR3 has 12 residues. V was cut by 6 bases and J by 4 bases, with 10 bases left in between. CDR3 nucleotides: TGCAGTGCCATGAGACCATACAATGAGCAGTTCTTC. This translates into CSAMRPYNEQFF.

The V call is TRBV7-2, the J call TRBJ2-7; no definite D call. Germline-derived CDR1 and CDR2 are SGHTA and FQGNSA. V lost 2 bases and J 4 bases, leaving 15 bases between the germline ends. There are 15 residues in the CDR3. The CDR3 region is CASSLSVGSVYEQYF. The CDR3, as DNA: TGTGCCAGCAGCTTAAGTGTCGGATCGGTTTACGAGCAGTACTTC.

This sequence joins TRBV9 and TRBJ2-7; 8 bases align to TRBD1. V shed 0 bases and J 4 bases; nucleotides not matched to a gene: 6. There are 15 residues in the CDR3. The germline V gene has CDR1 SGDLS and CDR2 YYNGEE. The CDR3 loop reads CASSVDPTGAYEQYF. For the CDR3, the DNA is TGTGCCAGCAGCGTAGACCCGACAGGGGCGTACGAGCAGTACTTC.

The table lists this clonotype with a few counts. The chain links TRBV28 to TRBJ2-1, with 7 bases matching TRBD1. V shed 5 bases, J shed 7 bases, and the junction held 8 bases outside the gene matches. The CDR3 totals 14 residues. Germline assignment: CDR1 MDHEN and CDR2 SYDVKM. The CDR3 protein is CASSKMTGRNEQFF. CDR3 nucleotides: TGTGCCAGCAGTAAGATGACAGGGCGGAATGAGCAGTTCTTC.

A note on this clonotype: A read error may produce the germline difference seen at one junction end. V is TRBV6-2 or TRBV6-3 and J is TRBJ2-3; no firm D call. CDR1 MNHEY and CDR2 SVGEGT come from the germline V gene. CDR3 size: 13 residues. The CDR3 protein is CASTNGPPDTQYF. In nucleotides, the CDR3 is TGTGCCAGCACCAACGGACCCCCCGATACTCAGTATTTT.

This clonotype was observed a handful of times. The gene calls are TRBV6-1 and TRBJ2-5; 8 bases line up with TRBD1. The V segment lost 7 bases and the J segment 3 bases; nucleotides outside the gene matches: 13. The CDR3 spans 16 residues. Germline V gene lookup returns CDR1 MNHNS and CDR2 SASEGT. This chain's CDR3 is CASTPTSTGGEETQYF. The CDR3, as DNA: TGTGCCAGCACTCCGACTAGTACAGGGGGAGAAGAGACCCAGTACTTC.

The sample holds many counts of this clonotype. The chain couples TRBV5-1 to TRBJ2-2, with 10 bases aligning to TRBD2. V shed 0 bases and J 9 bases; nucleotides not matched to a gene: 5. The CDR3 loop spans 15 amino acids. From germline, CDR1 is SGHRS and CDR2 YFSETQ. The CDR3 DNA reads TGCGCCAGCAGCTTGGCTCTAGCGGGAGTCCGGGAGCTGTTTTTT. Protein product: CASSLALAGVRELFF.

This clonotype was counted ten times or more. The J gene is TRBJ2-1, the V gene TRBV5-1, with a tentative D call TRBD1 (5 bases). Trimming pared 0 bases from V and 8 bases from J, leaving 15 bases between. CDR1 is SGHRS, CDR2 YFSETQ, per germline. The CDR3 loop spans 15 amino acids. The CDR3 spells CASSLGTRTSDEQFF. The CDR3 DNA reads as TGCGCCAGCAGCTTGGGGACAAGGACGAGTGATGAGCAGTTCTTC.

This clonotype came up a few times. The V call is TRBV7-2, the J call TRBJ1-5; TRBD1 aligns across 8 bases. Germline loops: CDR1 SGHTA, CDR2 FQGNSA. V shed 6 bases and J 3 bases; nucleotides not matched to a gene: 4. This CDR3 comprises 14 residues. As DNA, the CDR3 is TGTGCCAGCAGTTTGGACAGGGTCAATCAGCCCCAGCATTTT. Protein product: CASSLDRVNQPQHF.

This chain uses TRBV5-1 with TRBJ1-1; 7 bases match TRBD1. Germline V gene lookup returns CDR1 SGHRS and CDR2 YFSETQ. This CDR3 contains 13 residues. The V gene end was trimmed by 5 bases and the J gene end by 2 bases; junction bases not matched to a gene: 3. The CDR3 region is CASRQGSNTEAFF. The DNA of the CDR3 is TGCGCCAGCAGACAGGGGTCCAACACTGAAGCTTTCTTT.

A few counts support this clonotype. Here the CDR3 DNA reads TGCAGTGCTAGAGATGGAGGGGGAGGGCCCAATACGCAGTATTTT. Translation: CSARDGGGGPNTQYF. V usage is TRBV20-1 and J usage is TRBJ2-3; D possibly corresponds to TRBD2 (7 bases). The CDR3 covers 15 residues. CDR1 is DFQATT, CDR2 SNEGSKA, per germline (reference sequence). Trimming left V 0 bases short and J 7 bases short, with 17 bases between.

Comment on this clonotype: Mismatch with germline at one junction end may stem from a read error. V and J are TRBV7-8 and TRBJ2-5; TRBD1 matches 9 bases. The CDR3 is made up of 14 amino acids. From germline, CDR1 is SGHVS and CDR2 FQNEAQ. The CDR3 region is CARSKGQGGETQYF. In nucleotides, the CDR3 is TGTGCCCGCAGCAAGGGACAGGGAGGAGAGACCCAGTACTTC.

This clonotype was found a few times. The chain uses TRBV28 and TRBJ1-3; a weak D match, TRBD1 (6 bases). The length of the CDR3 is 15 residues. V dropped 7 bases and J dropped 6 bases, with 19 bases sitting between them. CDR1 and CDR2 (germline): MDHEN, SYDVKM. The CDR3 DNA is TGTGCCAGCATCAATCAACAGGGTGGGAAAAACACCATATATTTT. It yields the protein CASINQQGGKNTIYF.

The V and J genes are TRBV24-1 and TRBJ2-5; 7 bases are a match to TRBD2. Germline V gene sequence: CDR1 KGHDR, CDR2 SFDVKD. Trimming at V came to 5 bases and at J to 2 bases, leaving 4 bases not matched to a gene. This CDR3 spans 14 amino acids. CDR3 DNA: TGTGCCACCAGTGCTTCTAGCGGACAAGAGACCCAGTACTTC. It encodes CATSASSGQETQYF.

There are many counts of this clonotype. The chain links TRBV28 to TRBJ1-5, with D unresolved. Trimming pared 5 bases from V and 1 base from J, leaving 12 bases between. This CDR3 is built from 15 residues. Germline CDR1 MDHEN, CDR2 SYDVKM. CDR3 sequence: CASSPAWESNQPQHF. The CDR3 DNA reads TGTGCCAGCAGTCCGGCCTGGGAGAGCAATCAGCCCCAGCATTTT.

This clonotype was counted a few times. This CDR3 is CASSKEGFGSNYGYTF. CDR3 nucleotide sequence: TGTGCCAGCAGCAAAGAGGGTTTCGGATCTAACTATGGCTACACCTTC. The rearrangement links TRBV21-1 to TRBJ1-2. TRBV21-1 constitutes a pseudogene. There are 16 residues in the CDR3.

This clonotype turned up a few times. The CDR3 loop reads CASTSEQFEELFF. The DNA for the CDR3 is TGTGCCAGCACTAGCGAACAGTTTGAGGAGCTGTTTTTT. This rearrangement joins TRBV2 to TRBJ2-2; possibly TRBD2 for D (6 bases). V dropped 7 bases and J dropped 10 bases, with 16 bases sitting between them. This CDR3 has 13 residues. In germline, CDR1 is SNHLY, CDR2 FYNNEI.

The J gene is TRBJ2-1, the V gene TRBV20-1; TRBD1 matches at 7 bases. The CDR3 runs to 12 residues. The V segment lost 5 bases and the J segment 8 bases; nucleotides outside the gene matches: 6. Germline lookup yields CDR1 DFQATT and CDR2 SNEGSKA (reference sequence). The CDR3 DNA is TGCAGTGCTTCCCGACAGGGCGATGAGCAGTTCTTC. Amino acids: CSASRQGDEQFF.

This clonotype was seen more than once but under ten times. The chain links TRBV3-1 to TRBJ2-5; D may be TRBD1 or TRBD2 (5 bases each). The DNA end favors TRBJ2-1, so the J call may be wrong. The CDR3 sequence is 16 residues long. In germline, CDR1 is LGHDT, CDR2 YNNKEL (reference sequence). CDR3 sequence: CASSQDSGTEVNEQFF. CDR3 nucleotides: TGTGCCAGCAGCCAAGATTCCGGGACCGAGGTGAATGAGCAGTTCTTC.